What follows are 27 T cell receptor beta chains derived from one specimen sequenced in a study of T cell changes during pregnancy in multiple sclerosis. The data were produced by immunoSEQ multiplex PCR, yet TCRdb's version contains in-frame clones alone and is incomplete. The profile shows approximately 46,000 clones, 80% to 95% of them singletons. The input for sequencing was CD8+ T cells from peripheral blood mononuclear cells, taken in the second trimester of pregnancy. The receptors were gathered from a female donor with multiple sclerosis, enrolled in a pregnancy study.

This chain joins TRBV6-1 and TRBJ2-5; 11 bases are shared with TRBD2. The J segment lost 5 bases and the V segment lost 6 bases, leaving 5 bases of the junction unmatched. The CDR3 length is 14 residues. CDR1 is MNHNS, CDR2 SASEGT, per germline. CDR3 region: CASSVAGGWETQYF. Written as DNA, the CDR3 is TGTGCCAGCAGCGTAGCGGGGGGGTGGGAGACCCAGTACTTC.

DNA of the CDR3: TGTGCCAGCAGCTCGGGACAGCCGTTGGGGGGCTACACCTTC. Its protein product is CASSSGQPLGGYTF. This chain links TRBV5-6 with TRBJ1-2; TRBD1 matches at 7 bases. Germline V gene lookup returns CDR1 SGHDT and CDR2 YYEEEE. The J segment lost 8 bases and the V segment lost 3 bases, leaving 10 bases of the junction unmatched. This CDR3 contains 14 residues.

This clone was seen only once. The CDR3 coding sequence is TGCGCCAGCAGCCAAGATCCAGGAATGAACACTGAAGCTTTCTTT. This translates into CASSQDPGMNTEAFF. This chain joins TRBV4-3 and TRBJ1-1; D is unclear. The CDR3 loop spans 15 amino acids. Germline V lookup: CDR1 LGHNA, CDR2 YSLEER. The V end lost 0 bases, the J end lost 0 bases, and 8 bases lay between the germline ends.

The rearrangement uses TRBV27 and TRBJ2-7; TRBD2 might be the D (6 bases). Trimming shortened V by 7 bases and J by 7 bases, and 14 bases separated the two germline ends. This CDR3 spans 12 amino acids. Per the germline V gene, CDR1 is MNHEY and CDR2 is SMNVEV (reference sequence). CDR3 amino acids: CASNGAAGEQYF. CDR3 nucleotides: TGTGCCAGCAATGGGGCCGCGGGGGAGCAGTACTTC.

The gene calls are TRBV6-5 and TRBJ2-2, with a weak D call TRBD1 (5 bases). The CDR3 extends over 15 amino acids. CDR1 and CDR2 (germline): MNHEY, SVGAGI. V was shortened by 8 bases and J by 1 base, with 14 bases between the two germline ends. The CDR3 bases are TGTGCCAGCTACGCTCCTAGGGGGAACACCGGGGAGCTGTTTTTT. It encodes CASYAPRGNTGELFF.

This chain uses TRBV27 with TRBJ2-7; TRBD2 matches at 12 bases. The V segment lost 5 bases and the J segment 3 bases; nucleotides outside the gene matches: 2. The CDR3 contains 14 residues. Germline CDR1 is MNHEY and CDR2 is SMNVEV (reference sequence). The CDR3 DNA is TGTGCCAGCAGTGCGACTAGCGGGGGCTACGAGCAGTACTTC. Residues: CASSATSGGYEQYF.

The chain links TRBV10-3 to TRBJ1-1; D might be TRBD1 (6 bases). The germline CDR1 and CDR2 sequences are ENHRY and SYGVKD. V was trimmed by 3 bases and J by 5 bases, leaving 13 bases between them. The CDR3 consists of 14 residues. CDR3 nucleotides: TGTGCCATCAGTGACCGGGGGGCGGGGACTGAAGCTTTCTTT. This codes for CAISDRGAGTEAFF.

The V call is TRBV10-3, the J call TRBJ2-5; tentatively, D is TRBD1 (6 bases). The CDR3 is 15 amino acids. Germline CDR1 ENHRY, CDR2 SYGVKD. The ends were cut back, 7 bases at V and 2 bases at J, with 17 bases in the middle. CDR3 DNA: TGTGCCATCACTTTCCGGGACACCTTACAAGAGACCCAGTACTTC. Its translation: CAITFRDTLQETQYF.

V gene TRBV5-6 combines with J gene TRBJ1-4, with TRBD1 as a possible D gene (5 bases). CDR3 length: 17 residues. The V gene lost 1 base and the J gene lost 0 bases, with 13 bases spanning the gap. The germline gives CDR1 SGHDT, CDR2 YYEEEE. For the CDR3, the DNA is TGTGCCAGCAGCTTGCTCGTCGGGACTTCAACTAATGAAAAACTGTTTTTT. Translation gives CASSLLVGTSTNEKLFF.

The CDR3 bases are TGTGCCAGCAGCTTAGGCTCAGGGATTCAGCCCCAGCATTTT. It translates to CASSLGSGIQPQHF. The rearrangement uses TRBV7-8 and TRBJ1-5, with a weak D call TRBD1 (5 bases). Per the germline V gene, CDR1 is SGHVS and CDR2 is FQNEAQ. Between the trimmed V and J ends, which lost 1 base and 6 bases, there was a span of 10 bases. The CDR3 spans 14 residues.

The rearrangement uses TRBV9 and TRBJ1-3; no firm D call. Germline CDR1 reads SGDLS; CDR2 reads YYNGEE. This CDR3 region has 12 residues. Deletions cut 4 bases from V and 4 bases from J, with 6 bases between. DNA for the CDR3: TGTGCCAGCAGCCTTCCCGGAAACACCATATATTTT. Translation: CASSLPGNTIYF.

The J gene is TRBJ1-1, the V gene TRBV12-5, with a tentative D call TRBD1 (5 bases). This CDR3 is built from 15 residues. V lost 4 bases to trimming and J lost 5 bases, with 17 bases between them. Germline values: CDR1 LGHNT, CDR2 FRNRAP. The CDR3 DNA is TGTGCTAGTGGTTACGGAGGGGCTCCGGGAACTGAAGCTTTCTTT. This sequence encodes CASGYGGAPGTEAFF.

The V gene is TRBV7-3, the J gene TRBJ2-2, with TRBD1 identical over 8 bases. The germline gives CDR1 SGHTA, CDR2 FQGTGA. This CDR3 is 16 amino acids long. The V and J ends lost 1 base and 4 bases, in that order; junction bases with no gene match: 5. In DNA, the CDR3 is TGTGCCAGCAGCTTAATCGGACAGGGACCCACCGGGGAGCTGTTTTTT. Amino acids: CASSLIGQGPTGELFF.

Only a few counts were recorded for this clone. The CDR3 nucleotides are TGTGCCAGCAGCCCGCCCGGGACAGGGGACACTGAAGCTTTCTTT. Encoded protein: CASSPPGTGDTEAFF. This chain uses TRBV7-9 with TRBJ1-1; TRBD1 matches 10 bases. CDR1 and CDR2 (germline): SEHNR, FQNEAQ (reference sequence). There are 15 residues in the CDR3. Trimming cost V 5 bases and J 3 bases; bases outside gene matches: 6.

A word on this clone: Other DNA sequences in this sample translate to the same CDR3. V is TRBV9 and J is TRBJ1-2, with 9 bases aligning to TRBD1. J was trimmed by 2 bases and V by 0 bases; bases with no gene match: 2. This CDR3 contains 15 residues. CDR1 is SGDLS, CDR2 YYNGEE, per germline. CDR3 nucleotides: TGTGCCAGCAGCGTAGGGACAGGGGTCAACTATGGCTACACCTTC. Translating gives CASSVGTGVNYGYTF. Together with reference TRBV9 and TRBJ1-2, the CDR3 gives the full variable domain: DSGVTQTPKHLITATGQRVTLRCSPRSGDLSVYWYQQSLDQGLQFLIQYYNGEERAKGNILERFSAQQFPDLHSELNLSSLELGDSALYFCASSVGTGVNYGYTFGSGTRLTVV.

The sample holds one count of this clone. The genes are TRBV4-3 and TRBJ1-1; D possibly corresponds to TRBD1 (5 bases). The V and J ends lost 0 bases and 11 bases respectively, with 13 bases between them. This CDR3 spans 13 amino acids. Germline loops: CDR1 LGHNA, CDR2 YSLEER. The CDR3 sequence is CASSQDRAGEAFF. CDR3 DNA: TGCGCCAGCAGCCAAGACCGGGCGGGGGAGGCTTTCTTT.

This sequence joins TRBV4-1 and TRBJ2-3; a weak D match, TRBD1 (6 bases). The germline V gene has CDR1 MGHRA and CDR2 YSYEKL. Trimming cost V 0 bases and J 0 bases, with 13 bases left between them. CDR3 length: 17 amino acids. As DNA, the CDR3 is TGCGCCAGCAGCCAAGAAGGGGGTAGACCTAGCACAGATACGCAGTATTTT. Protein sequence: CASSQEGGRPSTDTQYF.

J is TRBJ2-7 and V is TRBV2, with a possible D match to TRBD1 (5 bases). The ends were cut back, 6 bases at V and 6 bases at J, with 12 bases in the middle. CDR3 size: 12 residues. Germline CDR1 and CDR2: SNHLY and FYNNEI. The CDR3, as DNA: TGTGCCAGCAGGGGGCAGGGCGGCGAGCAGTACTTC. Its translation is CASRGQGGEQYF.

The chain recombines TRBV11-2 with TRBJ2-3; D unresolved. CDR1 and CDR2 (germline): SGHAT, FQNNGV. Trimming removed 3 bases at V and 5 bases at J, with 3 bases between. There are 11 residues in the CDR3. The CDR3 DNA sequence: TGTGCCAGCAGCTTTAGAGATACGCAGTATTTT. Translated: CASSFRDTQYF.

The table lists this clone with a few counts. This chain links TRBV19 with TRBJ1-1; the match to TRBD1 covers 8 bases. Per germline, CDR1 LNHDA and CDR2 SQIVND (reference sequence). J gave up 5 bases and V 6 bases, and 8 bases lay outside the gene matches. The CDR3 loop spans 14 amino acids. CDR3 nucleotides: TGTGCCAGTAGGGACAGGGTTTGGGGGACTGAAGCTTTCTTT. It yields the protein CASRDRVWGTEAFF.

The V call is TRBV7-3, the J call TRBJ1-1; tentative D call: TRBD1 (5 bases). In germline, CDR1 is SGHTA, CDR2 FQGTGA. V lost 5 bases and J lost 5, with 15 bases in between. CDR3 length equals 14 residues. Here the CDR3 reads CASSPTGGMTEAFF. The CDR3 bases are TGTGCCAGCAGCCCGACGGGGGGAATGACTGAAGCTTTCTTT.

This sequence joins TRBV4-3 and TRBJ1-5; D is undetermined. This CDR3 comprises 13 residues. Germline V lookup: CDR1 LGHNA, CDR2 YSLEER. V lost 0 bases to trimming and J lost 5 bases, with 5 bases between them. CDR3 nucleotide sequence: TGCGCCAGCAGCCAAGACGGTTATCAGCCCCAGCATTTT. Residues: CASSQDGYQPQHF.

This clone counts as medium-sized (0.01 to 0.1%). The chain recombines TRBV6-4 with TRBJ2-7, with 7 bases identical to TRBD2. Germline V gene lookup returns CDR1 MRHNA and CDR2 SNTAGT. With V trimmed by 3 bases and J by 0 bases, 2 bases remained unmatched. The length of the CDR3 is 14 residues. CDR3 in amino acids: CASSEGGGSYEQYF. The CDR3 DNA sequence: TGTGCCAGCAGTGAGGGGGGGGGCTCCTACGAGCAGTACTTC.

This chain connects TRBV10-3 to TRBJ2-1; TRBD1 might be the D (6 bases). Germline CDR1 reads ENHRY; CDR2 reads SYGVKD. This CDR3 has 15 amino acids. Trimming shortened V by 0 bases and J by 5 bases, and 11 bases separated the two germline ends. In DNA form, the CDR3 reads TGTGCCATCAGTGAGTCGTGGGGGCGAAACAATGAGCAGTTCTTC. It encodes CAISESWGRNNEQFF.

The chain couples TRBV7-9 to TRBJ1-2; D may be TRBD1 (6 bases). CDR1 is SEHNR, CDR2 FQNEAQ, per germline (reference sequence). Trimming took 4 bases from V and 1 from J, leaving 10 bases between them. The CDR3 spans 14 residues. The CDR3 DNA sequence: TGTGCCAGCAGCTCGGACAGCCTTAACTATGGCTACACCTTC. It specifies CASSSDSLNYGYTF.

This chain joins TRBV7-8 and TRBJ2-5, with a weak D call TRBD2 (5 bases). The germline V and J ends were trimmed by 0 bases and 1 base, with 9 bases remaining between them. CDR3 size: 15 residues. Germline V gives CDR1 SGHVS, CDR2 FQNEAQ. CDR3 nucleotide sequence: TGTGCCAGCAGCTTAGCGCGTCGGGGCCAAGAGACCCAGTACTTC. Its translation: CASSLARRGQETQYF.

The gene calls are TRBV7-6 and TRBJ1-5, with TRBD1 matching over 8 bases. Germline V CDR1 and CDR2: SGHVS, FNYEAQ. Trimming removed 5 bases from V and 3 bases from J; junction bases left unmatched: 6. The CDR3 is 15 residues long. This CDR3 is CASSPDRADNQPQHF. The DNA for the CDR3 is TGTGCCAGCAGCCCGGACAGGGCCGACAATCAGCCCCAGCATTTT.